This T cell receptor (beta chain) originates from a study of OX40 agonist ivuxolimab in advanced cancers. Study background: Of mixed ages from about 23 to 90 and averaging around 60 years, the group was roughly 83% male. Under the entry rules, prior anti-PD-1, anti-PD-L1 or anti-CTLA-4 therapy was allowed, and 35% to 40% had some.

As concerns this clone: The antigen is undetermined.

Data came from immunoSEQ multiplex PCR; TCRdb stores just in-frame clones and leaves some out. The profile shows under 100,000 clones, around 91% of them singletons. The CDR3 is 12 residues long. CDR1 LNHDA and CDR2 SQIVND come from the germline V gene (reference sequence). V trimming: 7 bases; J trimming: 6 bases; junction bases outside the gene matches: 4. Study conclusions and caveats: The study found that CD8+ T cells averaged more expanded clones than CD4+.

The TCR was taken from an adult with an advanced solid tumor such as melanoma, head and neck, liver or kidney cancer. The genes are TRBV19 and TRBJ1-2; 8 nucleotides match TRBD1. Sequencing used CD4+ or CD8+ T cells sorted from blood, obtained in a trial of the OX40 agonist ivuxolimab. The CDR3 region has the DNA TGTGCCAGTACGACGGACAGGGATGGCTACACCTTC. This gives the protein CASTTDRDGYTF.